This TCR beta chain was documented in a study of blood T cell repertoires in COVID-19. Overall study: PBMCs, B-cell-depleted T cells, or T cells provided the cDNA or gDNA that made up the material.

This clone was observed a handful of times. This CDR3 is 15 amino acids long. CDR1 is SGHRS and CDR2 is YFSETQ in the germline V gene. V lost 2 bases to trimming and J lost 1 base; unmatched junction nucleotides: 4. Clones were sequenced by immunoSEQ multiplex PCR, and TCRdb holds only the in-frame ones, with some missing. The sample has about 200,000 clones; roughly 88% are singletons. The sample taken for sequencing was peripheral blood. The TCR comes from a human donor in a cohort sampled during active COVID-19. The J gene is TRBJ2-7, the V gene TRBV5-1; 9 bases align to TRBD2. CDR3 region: CASSFWTSASYEQYF. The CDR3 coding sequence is TGCGCCAGCAGCTTCTGGACTAGCGCTTCCTACGAGCAGTACTTC.